This T cell receptor (beta chain) is drawn from a study of shared clonotypes between healthy human individuals (dated by TCRdb to 2019 to 2021). A note on the overall study: Two women and three men aged 18 to 49 years were included in the cohort. Blood TCR repertoires of about 5 healthy adults were deeply sequenced to estimate repertoire size and the extent of clonotype sharing between individuals. Per donor, leukapheresis produced somewhere between about 0.85 and 9.5 billion PBMCs. To increase sequencing depth and limit assay-specific biases, different laboratories used diverse techniques to prepare libraries and sequence TCR repertoires. Study-wide findings and limitations: Only blood was sampled, and tissue TCR repertoires likely differ from those in blood. Based on pairwise subsampling, the degree of clonotype sharing among donors was expected to be affected by sequencing depth. Because the study included a small number of donors, the genetic and exposure-history diversity represented was limited.

From a lookup of the germline V gene (reference sequence), CDR1 and CDR2 are GTSNPN and SVGIG. From the cysteine up to the phenylalanine, the CDR3 has a length of 11 residues. The kept DNA is CDR3 alone, 33 bases in frame from the first base. Healthy HIV-negative adults with no recently reported acute infections or vaccinations were included as donors. Every donor was a Caucasian adult residing in Nashville, Tennessee, USA. For unsorted samples, about 90 million PBMCs were counted and genomic DNA was extracted with the QIAamp DNA Blood Mini kit. Blood was obtained by leukapheresis, after which PBMCs were separated by Ficoll-Histopaque density gradient centrifugation and cryopreserved in liquid nitrogen vapor phase. This clone occurred once. The antigen it recognizes is unknown. A far larger clone is a single base away, which makes a read error likely. Using the deep immunoSEQ assay, TCR CDR3 regions were amplified from genomic DNA by multiplex PCR. For each cell subset, the extracted genomic DNA was distributed evenly across all wells of several immunoSEQ 96-well plates, and each plate served as one replicate. Each replicate PCR for unsorted PBMC received about 310 ng genomic DNA, equal to tens of thousands of T cell genomes. Ten immunoSEQ deep assay plates were used to sequence unsorted PBMC genomic DNA. The purified libraries were quantified using a Qubit 3.0 fluorometer, sized with a Bioanalyzer 2100, and then quantified again using the KAPA Library Quantification kit. Each immunoSEQ 96-well plate was sequenced on its own single-read 150-cycle Illumina NextSeq 550 flow cell. In the paper's pipeline: Because the immunoSEQ output held only junctional sequences and lacked quality scores, the filtering could not match the filtering applied to full-length reads. To assign V/J genes and CDR3, sequences were annotated using PyIR, a Python wrapper for IgBLAST v1.9, with IMGT germline references. Reads were removed for weak V/J assignments (E-value above 1e-6), missing CDR3, stop codons, out-of-frame junctions, or ambiguous translated residues. V3J clonotypes were defined by identical inferred V gene, J gene, and CDR3 amino acid sequence. Percentage overlap between repertoires was calculated by dividing the number of shared unique clonotypes by the size of the smaller repertoire. RTK rarefaction, the Chao1 estimator, and Recon v2.1 estimates of unobserved clonotypes were used to assess repertoire richness. The immuneACCESS repertoire file appears here via TCRdb, limited to in-frame rearrangements. These files lack a portion of the clones; in checked studies, under half of the deficit traces to unresolved V genes, and the cause of the others is not known. V and J calls and clone size are copied from that table; D and trimming were computed from the DNA. A total of approximately 470,000 clones appear in this sample, more than 65% of them only once. Over 9.5% of the sample lies in the top ten.

The TCR sequence derives from a woman aged 40-49 years in good health. Some clones in this sample may be carry-over from other donors' samples. The V and J genes are TRBV30 and TRBJ2-7, with no confidently assigned D gene. Sequencing used PBMCs. The nucleotide sequence is given as TGTGCCTGGAGTGGACCCTATGAGCAGCACTTC. It codes for CAWSGPYEQHF.